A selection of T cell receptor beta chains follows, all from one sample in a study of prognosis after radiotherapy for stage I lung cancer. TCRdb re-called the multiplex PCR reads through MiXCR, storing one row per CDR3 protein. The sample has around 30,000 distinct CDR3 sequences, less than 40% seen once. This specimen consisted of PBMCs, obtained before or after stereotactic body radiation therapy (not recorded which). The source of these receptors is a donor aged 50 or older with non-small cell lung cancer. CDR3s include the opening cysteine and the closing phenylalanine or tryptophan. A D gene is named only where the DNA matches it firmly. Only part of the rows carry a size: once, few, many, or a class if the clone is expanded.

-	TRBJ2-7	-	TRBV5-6	TGTGCCAGCAGCCGGCGGGACACAAACTACGAGCAGTACTTC	CASSRRDTNYEQYF
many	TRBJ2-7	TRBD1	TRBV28	TGTGCCAGCACCCCTGGGGACAGGGTAATTTACGAGCAGTACTTC	CASTPGDRVIYEQYF
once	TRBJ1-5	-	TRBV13	TGTGCCAGCAGCTTAGATGGGGGCCAGCCCCAGCATTTT	CASSLDGGQPQHF
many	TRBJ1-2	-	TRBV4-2	TGTGCCAGCAGCCAAGAATCGGGGATCGGCTATGGCTACACCTTC	CASSQESGIGYGYTF
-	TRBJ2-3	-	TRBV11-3	TGTGCCAGCAGCTTTCACGGCACAGATACGCAGTATTTT	CASSFHGTDTQYF
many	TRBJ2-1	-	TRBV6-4	TGTGCCAGCAGTGACTCCTCACAGGGACTCAATGAGCAGTTCTTC	CASSDSSQGLNEQFF
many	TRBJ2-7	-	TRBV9	TGTGCCAGCAGCGTGTCATCGGGTTACGAGCAGTACTTC	CASSVSSGYEQYF
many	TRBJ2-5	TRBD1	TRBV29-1	TGCAGCGTTGTCGCCGGGACAGGGGTAGAGACCCAGTACTTC	CSVVAGTGVETQYF
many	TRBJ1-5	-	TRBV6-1	TGTGCCAGCTTCGGGCAGGGCAATCAGCCCCAGCATTTT	CASFGQGNQPQHF
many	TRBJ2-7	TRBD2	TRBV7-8	TGTGCCAGCAGCCGGGGACTAGTAACCTACGAGCAGTACTTC	CASSRGLVTYEQYF
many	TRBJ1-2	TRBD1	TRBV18	TGTGCCAGCTCACGGACAGGGGATGGCTACACCTTC	CASSRTGDGYTF
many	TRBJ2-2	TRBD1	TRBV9	TGTGCCAGCAGCGTCCCGGGACAGGGCTTGGAAGCCGGGGAGCTGTTTTTT	CASSVPGQGLEAGELFF
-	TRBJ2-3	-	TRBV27	TGTGCCAGTTTCGCCTATGATACAGATACGCAGTATTTT	CASFAYDTDTQYF
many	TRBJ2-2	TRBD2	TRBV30	TGTGCCTGGAGTGGAACGACTAGCACCGGGGGGGAGCTGTTTTTT	CAWSGTTSTGGELFF
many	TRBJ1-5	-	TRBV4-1	TGCGCCAGCAGCCAAGATTTCGGGGTGAGCAATCAGCCCCAGCATTTT	CASSQDFGVSNQPQHF
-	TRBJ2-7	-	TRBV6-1	TGTGCCAGCAGTGATTCCGGGGCCGAGCAGTACTTC	CASSDSGAEQYF
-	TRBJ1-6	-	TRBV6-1	TGTGCCAGGAGCCCCCTCGAAGGGGCGTTGGATTCACCCCTCCAATTT	CARSPLEGALDSPLQF
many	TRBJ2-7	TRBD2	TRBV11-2	TGTGCCAGCAGCTTTGGCGGGAGAGGGCACGAGCAGTACTTC	CASSFGGRGHEQYF
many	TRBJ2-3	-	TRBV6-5	TGTGCCAGCAGTTTATTAGCGGGCACAGATACGCAGTATTTT	CASSLLAGTDTQYF
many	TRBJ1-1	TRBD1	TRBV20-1	TGCAGTGCTAGAACCCCGGGACAGGGGAGATTATTGGGAACTGAAGCTTTCTTT	CSARTPGQGRLLGTEAFF
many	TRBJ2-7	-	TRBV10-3	TGTGCCATCAGTGAGTCGAACGAGCAGTACTTC	CAISESNEQYF
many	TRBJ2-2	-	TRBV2	TGTGCCAGCAGTGGCCCGGAGGGTAACACCGGGGAGCTGTTTTTT	CASSGPEGNTGELFF
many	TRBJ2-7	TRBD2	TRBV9	TGTGCCAGCAGCGCTAGCGGGAGTACACTCGAGCAGTACTTC	CASSASGSTLEQYF
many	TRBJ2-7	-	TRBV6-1	TGTGCCAGCAGTGAAGTAGGCGGGGGCGCCATCTCCTACGAGCAGTACTTC	CASSEVGGGAISYEQYF
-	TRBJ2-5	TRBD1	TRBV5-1	TGCGCCAGCAGCTTGGGCAGGGGGCCGGCGGATACCCAGTACTTC	CASSLGRGPADTQYF
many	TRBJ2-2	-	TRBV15	TGTGCCACCAGCATGGAACTCCAGGCCGGGGAGCTGTTTTTT	CATSMELQAGELFF
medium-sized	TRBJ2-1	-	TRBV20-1	TGCAGTGCTACCCCAACTATGGACAGACATGGGGACAATGAGCAGTTCTTC	CSATPTMDRHGDNEQFF
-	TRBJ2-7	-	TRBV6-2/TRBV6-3	TGTGCCAGCAGTGAGTATCGTTTGGTACGGCGGTCCTACGAGCATTACTTC	CASSEYRLVRRSYEHYF
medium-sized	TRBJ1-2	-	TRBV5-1	TGCGCCAGCAGCTTGCCCGAGGGGATTTATGGCTACACCTTC	CASSLPEGIYGYTF
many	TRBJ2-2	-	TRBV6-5	TGTGCCAGCAGTTACGGGTCCGGGGAGCTGTTTTTT	CASSYGSGELFF
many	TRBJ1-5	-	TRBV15	TGTGCCACCAGCAGAGGGGGGGCAGGCGCGAGCAATCAGCCCCAGCATTTT	CATSRGGAGASNQPQHF
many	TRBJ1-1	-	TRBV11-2	TGTGCCAGCAGCAAGACAGGAGACCCGGAAGCTTTCTTT	CASSKTGDPEAFF
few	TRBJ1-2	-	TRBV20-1	TGCAGTGCTAGGGGTACGGGAGACTATGGCTACACCTTC	CSARGTGDYGYTF
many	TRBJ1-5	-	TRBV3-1	TGTGCCAGCAGCCAAGACCACCAGGCCCATCAGCCCCAGCATTTT	CASSQDHQAHQPQHF
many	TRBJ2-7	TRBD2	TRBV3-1	TGTGCCACTAGCGGGAGGGCCTACGAGCAGTACTTC	CATSGRAYEQYF
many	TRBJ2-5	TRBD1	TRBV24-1	TGTGCCACCAGTGAATATGGGACAGGGGAAGAGACCCAGTACTTC	CATSEYGTGEETQYF
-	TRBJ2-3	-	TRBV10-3	TGTGCCATCAGTGGTCGAGAGGGGTACAAAGATACGCAGTATTTT	CAISGREGYKDTQYF
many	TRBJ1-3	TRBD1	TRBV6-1	TGTGCCAGCAGCCAGACAGGGACGTCTGGAAACACCATATATTTT	CASSQTGTSGNTIYF
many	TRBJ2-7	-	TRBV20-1	TGCAGTGCCAGAGACGGGTACGAGCAGTACTTC	CSARDGYEQYF
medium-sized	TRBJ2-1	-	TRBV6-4	TGTGCCAGCAGTGAAACAGGAGGCTCCTACAATGAGCAGTTCTTC	CASSETGGSYNEQFF
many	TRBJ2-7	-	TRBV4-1	TGCGCCAGCAGCTCTACCGGGCGTTCCTACGAGCAGTACTTC	CASSSTGRSYEQYF
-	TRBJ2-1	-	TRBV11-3	TGTGCCAGCAGCTCTCGACTAGTGGGCAATGAGCAGTTCTTC	CASSSRLVGNEQFF